The 6 T cell receptor beta chains in this list originate from one sample, sequenced in a study of T cells after yellow fever vaccination. TCRdb reprocessed the 5' RACE reads with MiXCR, giving one entry per CDR3 protein. The sample lists around 100,000 distinct CDR3 sequences, roughly 5.8% seen once, with more than 40% in the top ten. Sample: CD8+ T cells sorted from PBMCs, taken 10 days after the yellow fever booster vaccination. These TCRs come from a young man who received the YFV17D yellow fever vaccine.

This clonotype was observed a few times. The chain carries TRBV9 and TRBJ1-2; no clear D gene. CDR1 and CDR2 (germline): SGDLS, YYNGEE. V dropped 0 bases and J dropped 4 bases, with 7 bases sitting between them. This CDR3 has 13 residues. The DNA for the CDR3 is TGTGCCAGCAGCGTAGACAGCTCCTATGGCTACACCTTC. Its protein product is CASSVDSSYGYTF.

The sample holds many counts of this clonotype. The chain links TRBV4-1 to TRBJ2-5, with 12 nucleotides matching TRBD1. Trimming removed 0 bases from V and 9 bases from J; junction bases left unmatched: 2. The CDR3 is 14 residues long. Germline V gene data show CDR1 as MGHRA and CDR2 as YSYEKL. The CDR3 sequence is CASSQEWDRGPQYF. CDR3 sequence (DNA): TGCGCCAGCAGCCAAGAATGGGACAGGGGGCCCCAGTACTTC.

This rearrangement joins TRBV30 to TRBJ1-2; 9 positions agree with TRBD1. The germline V gene has CDR1 GTSNPN and CDR2 SVGIG (reference sequence). The V segment lost 4 bases and the J segment 2 bases; nucleotides outside the gene matches: 20. This CDR3 comprises 19 residues. The CDR3 DNA is TGTGCCTGGACGACAGGGGGGCTGGGGATAGGTTCTTCAAACTATGGCTACACCTTC. Translating it yields CAWTTGGLGIGSSNYGYTF.

V and J are TRBV6-2 or TRBV6-3 and TRBJ2-7; D remains unclear. The CDR3 loop spans 12 amino acids. Germline V gene sequence: CDR1 MNHEY, CDR2 SVGEGT. The ends were cut back, 0 bases at V and 4 bases at J, with 4 bases in the middle. The CDR3 loop is CASSYSMYEQYF. The CDR3 DNA follows: TGTGCCAGCAGTTACTCGATGTACGAGCAGTACTTC.

The chain recombines TRBV4-1 with TRBJ2-2, with 9 bases fitting TRBD2. V lost 0 bases, J lost 7 bases, and 9 bases stayed unmatched. The CDR3 is made up of 17 amino acids. Germline V gene sequence: CDR1 MGHRA, CDR2 YSYEKL. The CDR3 DNA follows: TGCGCCAGCAGCCAAGATGGTGCGGGGGGGCTTATCGGGGAGCTGTTTTTT. Translated, it gives CASSQDGAGGLIGELFF.

In this sample, this clonotype turned up a few times. This chain links TRBV12-3 or TRBV12-4 with TRBJ2-7; D might be TRBD1 (5 bases). Trimming took 6 bases from V and 2 from J, leaving 8 bases between them. The CDR3 loop spans 12 amino acids. The CDR3 here is CASSQDTYEQYF. The CDR3, as DNA: TGTGCCAGCAGCCAGGACACCTACGAGCAGTACTTC.